The clone carrying this T cell receptor beta chain was counted between two and nine times. Its cognate antigen is unknown. This may come from a read error, since a much larger clone is one base off. The read comes to an end 3 residues before the CDR3 does, leaving the germline J gene to fill in the end. These data come from a study of T cell clonality in common variable immunodeficiency. CVID and control samples used equivalent genomic DNA input. This table comes from immunoSEQ multiplex PCR, and its TCRdb copy is limited to in-frame clones, with some not included. This record lists about 35,000 clones, none seen once only, and the top ten clones contain around 0.87%. The CDR3 loop spans 16 amino acids. Germline V gene lookup returns CDR1 LNHDA and CDR2 SQIVND (reference sequence). Whole-study findings and limits: Compared with healthy controls, CVID subjects showed increased TCRbeta clonality, mostly in about a third.

This TCR was recovered from a person between 18 and 75 years old in good health. This rearrangement joins TRBV19 to TRBJ1-2; D call uncertain. Sequencing input: peripheral blood mononuclear cells. CDR3 amino acids: CASSIYASGSYNEYTF. The sequenced CDR3 bases are TGTGCCAGTAGTATTTACGCTAGCGGGAGCTACAATGAG.